Described below is a single TCR beta chain sequence and its context. Its antigen is currently unknown. The sample originates from a study of T cell responses to AZD1222 COVID-19 vaccine. Study-level points and caveats: Vaccination with two AZD1222 doses was followed by a rise in Spike-specific TCR breadth and depth.

Assay used: immunoSEQ multiplex PCR; TCRdb lists only in-frame clones, some missing. The sample includes roughly 50,000 clones, about 86% of them seen just once. Germline V CDR1 and CDR2: MDHEN, SYDVKM. Trimming shortened V by 7 bases and J by 4 bases, and 10 bases separated the two germline ends. The CDR3 loop spans 13 amino acids. The V gene is TRBV28, the J gene TRBJ2-2, with D possibly TRBD2 on 5 matching bases. This specimen was peripheral blood, taken 28 days after the second AZD1222 dose. The receptor was isolated from an adult who received the AZD1222 COVID-19 vaccine. Here the CDR3 DNA reads TGTGCCAGCATGGAGGCGGGCACCGGGGAGCTGTTTTTT. Protein product: CASMEAGTGELFF.